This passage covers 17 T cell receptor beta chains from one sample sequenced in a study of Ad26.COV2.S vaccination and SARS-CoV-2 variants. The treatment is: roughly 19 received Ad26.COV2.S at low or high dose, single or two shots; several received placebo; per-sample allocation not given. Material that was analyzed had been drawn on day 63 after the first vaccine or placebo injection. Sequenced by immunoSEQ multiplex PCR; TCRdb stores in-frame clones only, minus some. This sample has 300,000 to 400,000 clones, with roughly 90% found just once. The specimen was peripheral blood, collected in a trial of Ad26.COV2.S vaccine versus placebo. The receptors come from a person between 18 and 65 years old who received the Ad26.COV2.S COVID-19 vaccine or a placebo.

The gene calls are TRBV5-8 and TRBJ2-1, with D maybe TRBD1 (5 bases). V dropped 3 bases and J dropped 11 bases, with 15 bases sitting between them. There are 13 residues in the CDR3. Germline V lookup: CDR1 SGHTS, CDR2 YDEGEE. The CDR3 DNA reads TGTGCCAGCAGCTCCAATAACAGGATCCAGCAGTTCTTC. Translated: CASSSNNRIQQFF.

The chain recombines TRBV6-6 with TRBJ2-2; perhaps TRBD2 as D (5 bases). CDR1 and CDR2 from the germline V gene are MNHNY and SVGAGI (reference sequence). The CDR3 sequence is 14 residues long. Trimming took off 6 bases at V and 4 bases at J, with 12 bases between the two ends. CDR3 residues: CASRAGGGTGELFF. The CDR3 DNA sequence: TGTGCCAGCAGGGCGGGCGGAGGCACCGGGGAGCTGTTTTTT.

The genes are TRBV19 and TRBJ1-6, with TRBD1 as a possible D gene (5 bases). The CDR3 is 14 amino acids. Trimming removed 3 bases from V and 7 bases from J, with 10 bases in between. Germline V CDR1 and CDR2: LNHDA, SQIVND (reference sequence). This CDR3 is CASSIFGDNSPLHF. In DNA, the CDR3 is TGTGCCAGTAGTATTTTTGGGGACAATTCACCCCTCCACTTT.

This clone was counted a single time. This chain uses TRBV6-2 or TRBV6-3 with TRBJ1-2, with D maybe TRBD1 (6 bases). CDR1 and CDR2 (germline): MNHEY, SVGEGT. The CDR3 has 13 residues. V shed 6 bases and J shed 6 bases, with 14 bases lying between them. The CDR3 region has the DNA TGTGCCAGCAGCCTACAGGGTTTCGATGGCTACACCTTC. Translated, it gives CASSLQGFDGYTF.

The CDR3 sequence is CASSLEGGGDTDTQYF. The CDR3 nucleotides read TGTGCCAGCAGCTTAGAGGGCGGGGGGGACACAGATACGCAGTATTTT. The chain employs TRBV11-3 and TRBJ2-3; TRBD2 agrees at 9 bases. The germline CDR1 and CDR2 sequences are SGHNT and YENEEA. The V and J ends lost 0 bases and 2 bases, in that order; junction bases with no gene match: 3. This CDR3 contains 16 residues.

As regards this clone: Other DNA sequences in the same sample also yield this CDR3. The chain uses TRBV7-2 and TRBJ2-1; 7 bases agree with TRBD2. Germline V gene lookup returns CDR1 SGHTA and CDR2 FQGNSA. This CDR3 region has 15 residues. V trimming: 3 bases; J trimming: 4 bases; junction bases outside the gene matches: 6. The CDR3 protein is CASSLTGGDYNEQFF. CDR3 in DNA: TGTGCCAGCAGCTTGACGGGGGGAGATTACAATGAGCAGTTCTTC. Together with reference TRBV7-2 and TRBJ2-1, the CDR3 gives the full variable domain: GAGVSQSPSNKVTEKGKDVELRCDPISGHTALYWYRQSLGQGLEFLIYFQGNSAPDKSGLPSDRFSAERTGGSVSTLTIQRTQQEDSAVYLCASSLTGGDYNEQFFGPGTRLTVL.

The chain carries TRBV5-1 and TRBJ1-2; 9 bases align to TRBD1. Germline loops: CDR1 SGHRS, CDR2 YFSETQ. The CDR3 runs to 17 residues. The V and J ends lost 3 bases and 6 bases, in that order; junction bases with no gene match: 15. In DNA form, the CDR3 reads TGCGCCAGCAGCTGGGGAGGAAGGGACAGGGTGTTTGATGGCTACACCTTC. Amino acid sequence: CASSWGGRDRVFDGYTF. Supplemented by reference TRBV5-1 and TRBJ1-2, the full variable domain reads KAGVTQTPRYLIKTRGQQVTLSCSPISGHRSVSWYQQTPGQGLQFLFEYFSETQRNKGNFPGRFSGRQFSNSRSEMNVSTLELGDSALYLCASSWGGRDRVFDGYTFGSGTRLTVV.

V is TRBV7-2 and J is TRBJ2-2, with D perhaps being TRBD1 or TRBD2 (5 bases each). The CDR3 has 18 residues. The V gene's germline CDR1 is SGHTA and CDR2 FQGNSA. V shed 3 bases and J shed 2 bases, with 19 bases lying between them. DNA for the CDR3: TGTGCCAGCAGCTTCCCTTTACGGGACCAAATAAACACCGGGGAGCTGTTTTTT. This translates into CASSFPLRDQINTGELFF.

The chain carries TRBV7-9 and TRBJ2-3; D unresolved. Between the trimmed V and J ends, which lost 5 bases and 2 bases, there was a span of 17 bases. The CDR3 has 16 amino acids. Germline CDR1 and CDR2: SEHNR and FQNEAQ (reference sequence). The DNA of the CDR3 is TGTGCCAGCAGCACCAATATGGAGCTTAACACAGATACGCAGTATTTT. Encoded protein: CASSTNMELNTDTQYF.

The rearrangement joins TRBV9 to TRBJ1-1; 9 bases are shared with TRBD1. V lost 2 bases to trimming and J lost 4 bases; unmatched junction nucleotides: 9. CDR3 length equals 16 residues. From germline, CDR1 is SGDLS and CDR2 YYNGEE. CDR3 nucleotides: TGTGCCAGCAGCGTCCGGATCGAGACAGGGGGCACTGAAGCTTTCTTT. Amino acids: CASSVRIETGGTEAFF.

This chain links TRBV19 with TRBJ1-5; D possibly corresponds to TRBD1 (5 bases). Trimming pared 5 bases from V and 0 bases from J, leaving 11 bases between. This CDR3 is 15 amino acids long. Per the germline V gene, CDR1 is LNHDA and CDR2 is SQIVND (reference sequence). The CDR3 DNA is TGTGCCAGTAGTGCCTACCAGGGTAGCAATCAGCCCCAGCATTTT. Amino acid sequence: CASSAYQGSNQPQHF.

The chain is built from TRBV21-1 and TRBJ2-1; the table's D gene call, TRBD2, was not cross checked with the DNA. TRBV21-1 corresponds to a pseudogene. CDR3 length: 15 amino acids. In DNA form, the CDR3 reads TGTGCCAGCAGCAGGTCGCTTAGCGGGAGAACTGAGCAGTTCTTC. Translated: CASSRSLSGRTEQFF.

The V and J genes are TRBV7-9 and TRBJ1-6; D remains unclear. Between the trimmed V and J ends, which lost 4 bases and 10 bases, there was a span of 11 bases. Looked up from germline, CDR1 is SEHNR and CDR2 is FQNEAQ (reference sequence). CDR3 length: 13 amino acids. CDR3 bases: TGTGCCAGCAGCTACCGAACCGAATCACCCCTCCACTTT. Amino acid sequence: CASSYRTESPLHF.

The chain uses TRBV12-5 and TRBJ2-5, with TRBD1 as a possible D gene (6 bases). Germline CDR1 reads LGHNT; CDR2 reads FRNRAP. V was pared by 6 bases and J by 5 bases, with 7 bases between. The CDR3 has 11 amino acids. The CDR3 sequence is CASGRGETQYF. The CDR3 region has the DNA TGTGCTAGTGGGAGGGGGGAGACCCAGTACTTC.

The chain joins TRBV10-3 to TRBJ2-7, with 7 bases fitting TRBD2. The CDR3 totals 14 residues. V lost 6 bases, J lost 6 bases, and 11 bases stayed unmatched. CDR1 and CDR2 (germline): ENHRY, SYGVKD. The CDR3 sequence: CAISPGTTGREQYF. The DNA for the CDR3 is TGTGCCATCAGCCCCGGGACTACCGGGCGCGAGCAGTACTTC.

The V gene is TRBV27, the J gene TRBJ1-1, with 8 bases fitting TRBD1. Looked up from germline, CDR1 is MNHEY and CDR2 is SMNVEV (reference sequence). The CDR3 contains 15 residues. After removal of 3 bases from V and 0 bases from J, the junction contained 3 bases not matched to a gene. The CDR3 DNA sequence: TGTGCCAGCAGTTTGGGACAGGCCCTGAACACTGAAGCTTTCTTT. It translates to CASSLGQALNTEAFF.

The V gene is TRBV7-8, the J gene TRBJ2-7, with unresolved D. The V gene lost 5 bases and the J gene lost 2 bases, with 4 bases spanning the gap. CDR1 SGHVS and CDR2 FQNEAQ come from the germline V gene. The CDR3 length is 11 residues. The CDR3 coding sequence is TGTGCCAGCAGCCACGCCTACGAGCAGTACTTC. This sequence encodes CASSHAYEQYF. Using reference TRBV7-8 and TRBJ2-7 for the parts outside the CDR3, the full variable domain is GAGVSQSPRYKVAKRGQDVALRCDPISGHVSLFWYQQALGQGPEFLTYFQNEAQLDKSGLPSDRFFAERPEGSVSTLKIQRTQQEDSAVYLCASSHAYEQYFGPGTRLTVT.